The 29 T cell receptor beta chains below come from one sample, sequenced in a study of immune evolution from preneoplasia to lung adenocarcinoma. Some clones are missing from TCRdb's copy, which holds only in-frame ones; the method was immunoSEQ multiplex PCR. The sample has about 9,800 clones; more than 70% are singletons. Specimen: FFPE lung adenocarcinoma in situ tissue. The receptors shown here come from an older person with lung adenocarcinoma.

This clone was counted a single time. The rearrangement joins TRBV7-2 to TRBJ1-1; D is ambiguous. Germline CDR1 is SGHTA and CDR2 is FQGNSA. This CDR3 contains 15 residues. The V end was cut by 2 bases, the J end by 1 base, with 11 bases between. CDR3 bases: TGTGCCAGCAGCTTAAACCCCGCGCCGAACACTGAAGCTTTCTTT. This translates into CASSLNPAPNTEAFF.

CDR3 loop: CSGQTRVETKAFF. CDR3 bases: TGCAGCGGCCAGACCCGGGTGGAGACTAAAGCTTTCTTT. This chain links TRBV29-1 with TRBJ1-1; D gene unclear. The length of the CDR3 is 13 residues. Trimming cost V 7 bases and J 9 bases, with 21 bases left between them. Germline V gives CDR1 SQVTM, CDR2 ANQGSEA.

V and J are TRBV30 and TRBJ2-1, with 11 bases that match TRBD2. Germline lookup yields CDR1 GTSNPN and CDR2 SVGIG (reference sequence). V shed 3 bases and J 8 bases; nucleotides not matched to a gene: 9. This CDR3 contains 15 residues. This chain's CDR3 is CAWRVAGGPKDEQFF. CDR3 nucleotide sequence: TGTGCCTGGAGGGTAGCGGGGGGGCCTAAGGATGAGCAGTTCTTC.

The chain carries TRBV19 and TRBJ1-6; D is uncertain. This CDR3 contains 11 residues. The ends were cut back, 4 bases at V and 6 bases at J, with 1 base in the middle. CDR1 is LNHDA, CDR2 SQIVND, per germline (reference sequence). In nucleotides, the CDR3 is TGTGCCAGTAGTAGTAATTCACCCCTCCACTTT. The encoded protein is CASSSNSPLHF.

The rearrangement joins TRBV28 to TRBJ1-5; the D is unclear. Per the germline V gene, CDR1 is MDHEN and CDR2 is SYDVKM. CDR3 length: 15 amino acids. V lost 5 bases and J 11 bases, leaving 22 bases between the germline ends. CDR3: CASSLDRPPSSSQHF. The CDR3, as DNA: TGTGCCAGCAGTCTGGACCGACCACCGAGTAGCTCCCAGCATTTT. The full variable domain, completed using reference TRBV28 and TRBJ1-5, is DVKVTQSSRYLVKRTGEKVFLECVQDMDHENMFWYRQDPGLGLRLIYFSYDVKMKEKGDIPEGYSVSREKKERFSLILESASTNQTSMYLCASSLDRPPSSSQHFGDGTRLSIL.

The chain combines TRBV15 with TRBJ1-5; 8 nucleotides match TRBD1. CDR1 LNHNV and CDR2 YYDKDF come from the germline V gene (reference sequence). V lost 3 bases to trimming and J lost 6 bases; unmatched junction nucleotides: 7. The CDR3 loop spans 15 amino acids. As DNA, the CDR3 is TGTGCCACCAGCAGGGGGGAAGGGACAGGTCAGCCCCAGCATTTT. This gives the protein CATSRGEGTGQPQHF. The full variable domain, completed using reference TRBV15 and TRBJ1-5, is DAMVIQNPRYQVTQFGKPVTLSCSQTLNHNVMYWYQQKSSQAPKLLFHYYDKDFNNEADTPDNFQSRRPNTSFCFLDIRSPGLGDTAMYLCATSRGEGTGQPQHFGDGTRLSIL.

This clone was seen a few times. The same CDR3 can be traced to other DNA sequences in this sample. The rearrangement joins TRBV11-2 to TRBJ2-7; 7 nucleotides agree with TRBD2. CDR3 length: 14 amino acids. CDR1 SGHAT and CDR2 FQNNGV come from the germline V gene. The V and J ends lost 5 bases and 4 bases, in that order; junction bases with no gene match: 8. CDR3: CASSLRGGRYEQYF. For the CDR3, the DNA is TGTGCCAGCAGCCTCCGGGGAGGGCGGTACGAGCAGTACTTC.

As for this clone: Distinct nucleotide sequences in the sample also encode this CDR3. The V call is TRBV11-2, the J call TRBJ2-7, with a tentative D call TRBD1 (5 bases). V was shortened by 5 bases and J by 4 bases, with 9 bases between the two germline ends. Germline V gives CDR1 SGHAT, CDR2 FQNNGV. The CDR3 has 12 residues. The CDR3 loop is CASSPQGYEQYF. CDR3 bases: TGTGCCAGCAGCCCCCAGGGTTACGAGCAGTACTTC. The full variable domain, rest sourced from reference TRBV11-2 and TRBJ2-7, is EAGVAQSPRYKIIEKRQSVAFWCNPISGHATLYWYQQILGQGPKLLIQFQNNGVVDDSQLPKDRFSAERLKGVDSTLKIQPAKLEDSAVYLCASSPQGYEQYFGPGTRLTVT.

The chain carries TRBV19 and TRBJ2-3; 9 bases fit TRBD1. Germline CDR1 is LNHDA and CDR2 is SQIVND (reference sequence). The CDR3 consists of 16 residues. The V gene end was trimmed by 3 bases and the J gene end by 6 bases; junction bases not matched to a gene: 10. This chain's CDR3 is CASSMLSGQGTDTQYF. CDR3 in DNA: TGTGCCAGTAGTATGCTTAGCGGACAGGGGACCGATACGCAGTATTTT.

The chain joins TRBV30 to TRBJ2-3; TRBD1 aligns across 10 bases. The CDR3 loop spans 13 amino acids. Germline V gene sequence: CDR1 GTSNPN, CDR2 SVGIG (reference sequence). The V and J ends lost 8 bases and 4 bases, in that order; junction bases with no gene match: 6. CDR3 nucleotide sequence: TGTGCCCGGGGGGACAGGGGCCCAGATACGCAGTATTTT. It is translated as CARGDRGPDTQYF.

The chain combines TRBV6-6 with TRBJ2-1; the match to TRBD1 covers 8 bases. Germline loops: CDR1 MNHNY, CDR2 SVGAGI (reference sequence). The CDR3 is 15 residues long. Trimming removed 6 bases from V and 2 bases from J; junction bases left unmatched: 6. The CDR3 sequence: CASSLGQGTYNEQFF. CDR3 in DNA: TGTGCCAGCAGCCTAGGACAGGGAACCTACAATGAGCAGTTCTTC.

V and J are TRBV11-2 and TRBJ1-1; D is unclear. The CDR3 contains 13 residues. Germline CDR1 is SGHAT and CDR2 is FQNNGV. Trimming shortened V by 2 bases and J by 4 bases, and 8 bases separated the two germline ends. The CDR3 sequence is CASSLSLITEAFF. The CDR3 DNA reads as TGTGCCAGCAGCTTATCTCTGATCACTGAAGCTTTCTTT.

The chain carries TRBV11-3 and TRBJ1-4; no clear D gene. CDR1 and CDR2 from the germline V gene are SGHNT and YENEEA. Trimming left V 0 bases short and J 3 bases short, with 8 bases between. This CDR3 comprises 15 residues. CDR3 coding DNA: TGTGCCAGCAGCTTAGATACAGCCTCTAATGAAAAACTGTTTTTT. Its protein product is CASSLDTASNEKLFF.

The chain's CDR3 is CASSLEGLSYEQYF. CDR3 DNA: TGCGCCAGCAGCTTGGAAGGGCTCTCCTACGAGCAGTACTTC. The V gene is TRBV5-1, the J gene TRBJ2-7; D gene unclear. V dropped 0 bases and J dropped 0 bases, with 7 bases sitting between them. CDR1 and CDR2 (germline): SGHRS, YFSETQ. The CDR3 is made up of 14 amino acids.

The genes are TRBV10-1 and TRBJ2-7; D may be TRBD1 (6 bases). Germline CDR1 WNHNN, CDR2 SYGVQD (reference sequence). The CDR3 spans 13 residues. V lost 2 bases and J 7 bases, leaving 12 bases between the germline ends. The CDR3 nucleotides read TGCGCCAGCAGTGAGACGACAGGCCTGGAGCAGTACTTC. Its translation is CASSETTGLEQYF.

The chain uses TRBV13 and TRBJ1-5, with D tentatively TRBD1 (5 bases). The germline V and J ends were trimmed by 2 bases and 1 base, with 6 bases remaining between them. The CDR3 length is 14 residues. Germline CDR1 PRHDT, CDR2 FYEKMQ (reference sequence). The CDR3 region is CASSLRGSNQPQHF. DNA of the CDR3: TGTGCCAGCAGCTTACGGGGGAGCAATCAGCCCCAGCATTTT.

The chain joins TRBV7-9 to TRBJ2-2, with D possibly being TRBD2 (8 bases). This CDR3 region has 16 residues. Germline CDR1 reads SEHNR; CDR2 reads FQNEAQ (reference sequence). Trimming cost V 5 bases and J 4 bases, with 17 bases left between them. In nucleotides, the CDR3 is TGTGCCAGCAGCCCTACAGGGGCGGGAGGCACCGGGGAGCTGTTTTTT. Residues: CASSPTGAGGTGELFF.

The V call is TRBV27, the J call TRBJ2-7; maybe TRBD2 (7 bases). V was trimmed by 7 bases and J by 0 bases, leaving 10 bases between them. The CDR3 is made up of 13 amino acids. In germline, CDR1 is MNHEY, CDR2 SMNVEV (reference sequence). The CDR3 DNA is TGTGCCAGCATGGGGGGGGCCTCCTACGAGCAGTACTTC. Encoded protein: CASMGGASYEQYF.

The chain is built from TRBV11-2 and TRBJ1-1, with D maybe TRBD1 (6 bases). Deletions cut 3 bases from V and 4 bases from J, with 6 bases between. This CDR3 is built from 12 residues. CDR1 and CDR2 (germline): SGHAT, FQNNGV. CDR3 sequence: CASSLTGTEAFF. In DNA, the CDR3 is TGTGCCAGCAGCTTGACAGGCACTGAAGCTTTCTTT.

This clone was seen only a few times. V is TRBV2 and J is TRBJ1-2; D gene uncertain. The CDR3 runs 13 residues. Trimming pared 6 bases from V and 0 bases from J, leaving 8 bases between. Germline V gene lookup returns CDR1 SNHLY and CDR2 FYNNEI. For the CDR3, the DNA is TGTGCCAGCAGATCTTCAGCTAACTATGGCTACACCTTC. Encoded protein: CASRSSANYGYTF.

In its sample, this clone was seen once. The V gene is TRBV28, the J gene TRBJ2-7, with D maybe TRBD1 (5 bases). Germline lookup yields CDR1 MDHEN and CDR2 SYDVKM. The CDR3 is 12 amino acids. Trimming removed 5 bases from V and 4 bases from J, with 9 bases in between. CDR3 sequence: CASSLQGYEQYF. In DNA form, the CDR3 reads TGTGCCAGCAGTCTTCAGGGTTACGAGCAGTACTTC.

The CDR3 sequence is CAAKTWGGVQFF. The DNA of the CDR3 is TGTGCTGCTAAGACCTGGGGTGGGGTGCAGTTCTTC. This chain links TRBV6-5 with TRBJ2-1, with D unresolved. The CDR3 loop spans 12 amino acids. Germline values: CDR1 MNHEY, CDR2 SVGAGI.

The CDR3 DNA reads as TGTGCCAGCAGCTTGGATACCGTATCGGAGCTGTTTTTT. The encoded protein is CASSLDTVSELFF. V gene TRBV5-6 combines with J gene TRBJ2-2; D ambiguous. CDR1 and CDR2 from the germline V gene are SGHDT and YYEEEE. This CDR3 contains 13 residues. Trimming stripped 0 bases from V and 10 bases from J, with 10 bases between.

V is TRBV29-1 and J is TRBJ1-4; perhaps TRBD1 as D (5 bases). Trimming took off 0 bases at V and 5 bases at J, with 7 bases between the two ends. There are 13 residues in the CDR3. Germline V lookup: CDR1 SQVTM, CDR2 ANQGSEA. This CDR3 reads CSVEETENEKLFF. The CDR3 DNA sequence: TGCAGCGTTGAAGAGACAGAGAATGAAAAACTGTTTTTT.

J is TRBJ1-6 and V is TRBV7-2, with a weak D call TRBD1 (5 bases). Deletions cut 3 bases from V and 0 bases from J, with 12 bases between. Germline CDR1 SGHTA, CDR2 FQGNSA. CDR3 size: 17 residues. CDR3 sequence (DNA): TGTGCCAGCAGCTTGACAGTCCGAAGCTCCTATAATTCACCCCTCCACTTT. Residues: CASSLTVRSSYNSPLHF.

The rearrangement joins TRBV7-3 to TRBJ1-1; 9 positions agree with TRBD1. Germline V gene data show CDR1 as SGHTA and CDR2 as FQGTGA. V shed 5 bases and J 2 bases; nucleotides not matched to a gene: 3. CDR3 length equals 14 residues. CDR3 nucleotides: TGTGCCAGCAGCCGACAGGGGGGCAACACTGAAGCTTTCTTT. It encodes CASSRQGGNTEAFF. Using reference TRBV7-3 and TRBJ1-1 for the parts outside the CDR3, the full variable domain is GAGVSQTPSNKVTEKGKYVELRCDPISGHTALYWYRQSLGQGPEFLIYFQGTGAADDSGLPNDRFFAVRPEGSVSTLKIQRTERGDSAVYLCASSRQGGNTEAFFGQGTRLTVV.

V gene TRBV2 combines with J gene TRBJ2-5; D remains ambiguous. Trimming stripped 4 bases from V and 5 bases from J, with 5 bases between. CDR3 length: 11 amino acids. Germline values: CDR1 SNHLY, CDR2 FYNNEI. The CDR3 sequence: CASSGPETQYF. CDR3 coding DNA: TGTGCCAGCAGTGGCCCGGAGACCCAGTACTTC.

This clone was seen a few times. J is TRBJ2-7 and V is TRBV5-5; 9 bases match TRBD2. This CDR3 is built from 14 residues. CDR1 SGHKS and CDR2 YYEKEE come from the germline V gene (reference sequence). With 6 bases clipped from V and 0 bases from J, the junction kept 4 bases outside the gene matches. CDR3 sequence (DNA): TGTGCCAGCAAATCGACTAGCGGCTCCTACGAGCAGTACTTC. Translating gives CASKSTSGSYEQYF.

This chain joins TRBV28 and TRBJ2-1; TRBD2 agrees at 9 bases. With V trimmed by 6 bases and J by 4 bases, 13 bases remained unmatched. Germline values: CDR1 MDHEN, CDR2 SYDVKM. This CDR3 region has 17 residues. In DNA, the CDR3 is TGTGCCAGCAGGCCCCCACTATCAGCGGGGGGATACAATGAGCAGTTCTTC. This encodes CASRPPLSAGGYNEQFF. Based on the CDR3 plus reference TRBV28 and TRBJ2-1, the full variable domain is DVKVTQSSRYLVKRTGEKVFLECVQDMDHENMFWYRQDPGLGLRLIYFSYDVKMKEKGDIPEGYSVSREKKERFSLILESASTNQTSMYLCASRPPLSAGGYNEQFFGPGTRLTVL.